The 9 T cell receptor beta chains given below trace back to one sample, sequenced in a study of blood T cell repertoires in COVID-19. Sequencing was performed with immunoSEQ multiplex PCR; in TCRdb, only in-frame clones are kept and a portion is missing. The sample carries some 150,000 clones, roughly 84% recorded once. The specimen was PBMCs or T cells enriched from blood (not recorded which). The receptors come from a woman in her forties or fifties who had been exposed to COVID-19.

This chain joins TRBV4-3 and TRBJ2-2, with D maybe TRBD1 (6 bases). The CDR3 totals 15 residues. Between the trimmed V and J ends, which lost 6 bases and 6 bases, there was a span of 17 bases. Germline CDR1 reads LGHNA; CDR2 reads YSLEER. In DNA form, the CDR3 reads TGCGCCAGCAGTCGAATCCCAACAGGGCCCGGGGAGCTGTTTTTT. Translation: CASSRIPTGPGELFF.

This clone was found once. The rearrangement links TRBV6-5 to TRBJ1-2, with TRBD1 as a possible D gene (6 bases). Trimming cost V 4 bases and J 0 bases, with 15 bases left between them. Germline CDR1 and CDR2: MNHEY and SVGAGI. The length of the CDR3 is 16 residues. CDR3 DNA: TGTGCCAGCAGTTCAGGGGCCGACACTGCTAACTATGGCTACACCTTC. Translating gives CASSSGADTANYGYTF.

Here the CDR3 DNA reads TGTGCCAGCAGCCAAGGTTTAGCACCTAACTATGGCTACACCTTC. It codes for CASSQGLAPNYGYTF. This sequence joins TRBV3-1 (or the pseudogene TRBV3-2) and TRBJ1-2, with D unclear. Germline V gene data show CDR1 as LGHDT and CDR2 as YNNKEL (reference sequence). There are 15 residues in the CDR3. Deletions cut 1 base from V and 0 bases from J, with 9 bases between.

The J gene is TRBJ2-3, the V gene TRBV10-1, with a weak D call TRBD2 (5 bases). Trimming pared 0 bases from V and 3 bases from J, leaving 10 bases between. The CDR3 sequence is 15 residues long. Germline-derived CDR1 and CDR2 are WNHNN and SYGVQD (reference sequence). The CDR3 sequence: CASSESLGRTDTQYF. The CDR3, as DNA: TGCGCCAGCAGTGAGTCGCTTGGGAGAACAGATACGCAGTATTTT.

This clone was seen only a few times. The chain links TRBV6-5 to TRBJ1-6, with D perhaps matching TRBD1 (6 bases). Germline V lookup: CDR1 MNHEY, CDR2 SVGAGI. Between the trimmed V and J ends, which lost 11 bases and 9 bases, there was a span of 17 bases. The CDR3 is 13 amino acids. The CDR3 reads CAATQGMSSPLHF. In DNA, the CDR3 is TGTGCCGCTACACAGGGAATGAGTTCACCCCTCCACTTT.

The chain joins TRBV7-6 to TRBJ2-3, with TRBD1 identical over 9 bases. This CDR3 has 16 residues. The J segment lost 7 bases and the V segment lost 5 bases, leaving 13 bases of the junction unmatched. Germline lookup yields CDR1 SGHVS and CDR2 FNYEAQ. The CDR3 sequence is CASSAPGTGWTNTQYF. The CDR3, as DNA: TGTGCCAGCAGCGCGCCCGGGACAGGGTGGACTAATACGCAGTATTTT.

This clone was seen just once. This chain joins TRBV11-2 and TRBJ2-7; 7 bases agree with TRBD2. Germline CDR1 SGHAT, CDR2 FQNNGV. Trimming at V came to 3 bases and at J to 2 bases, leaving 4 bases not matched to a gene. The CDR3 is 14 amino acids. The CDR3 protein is CASSFGLVTYEQYF. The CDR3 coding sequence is TGTGCCAGCAGCTTCGGACTAGTGACCTACGAGCAGTACTTC. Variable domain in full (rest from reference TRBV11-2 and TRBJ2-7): EAGVAQSPRYKIIEKRQSVAFWCNPISGHATLYWYQQILGQGPKLLIQFQNNGVVDDSQLPKDRFSAERLKGVDSTLKIQPAKLEDSAVYLCASSFGLVTYEQYFGPGTRLTVT.

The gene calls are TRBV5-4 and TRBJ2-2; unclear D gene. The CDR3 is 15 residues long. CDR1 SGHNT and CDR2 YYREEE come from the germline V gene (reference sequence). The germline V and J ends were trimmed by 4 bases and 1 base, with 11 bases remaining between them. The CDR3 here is CASSPYAQNTGELFF. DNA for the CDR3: TGTGCCAGCAGCCCCTACGCCCAGAACACCGGGGAGCTGTTTTTT.

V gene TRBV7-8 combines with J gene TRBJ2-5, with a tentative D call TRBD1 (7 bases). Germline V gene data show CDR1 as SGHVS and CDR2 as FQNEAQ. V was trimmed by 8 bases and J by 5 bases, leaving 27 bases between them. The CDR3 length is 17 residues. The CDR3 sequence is CASRSLGQAGGRETQYF. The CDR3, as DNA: TGTGCCAGCCGATCCCTTGGACAGGCCGGAGGGCGGGAGACCCAGTACTTC. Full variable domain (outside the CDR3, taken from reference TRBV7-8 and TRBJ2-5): GAGVSQSPRYKVAKRGQDVALRCDPISGHVSLFWYQQALGQGPEFLTYFQNEAQLDKSGLPSDRFFAERPEGSVSTLKIQRTQQEDSAVYLCASRSLGQAGGRETQYFGPGTRLLVL.